This TCR beta chain was identified during a study of blood T cell repertoires in COVID-19. Study summary: Material from acute and convalescent COVID-19 was sourced from the United States, Italy and Spain. From T cells, B-cell-depleted T cells, or PBMCs came the material, which was cDNA or gDNA.

Per the germline V gene, CDR1 is LNHDA and CDR2 is SQIVND (reference sequence). The length of the CDR3 is 14 residues. V lost 7 bases, J lost 6 bases, and 6 bases stayed unmatched. This clone appeared a few times. TCRdb's copy holds only in-frame clones and misses some; the assay was immunoSEQ multiplex PCR. The sample holds about 160,000 clones, approximately 79% seen once. Sequenced sample: peripheral blood. The chain employs TRBV19 and TRBJ1-6; TRBD1 aligns across 7 bases. This receptor was identified in a woman in her fifties or sixties with COVID-19, enrolled during active disease. The CDR3 here is CASIATGTNSPLHF. CDR3 in DNA: TGTGCCAGTATCGCGACAGGGACTAATTCACCCCTCCACTTT.